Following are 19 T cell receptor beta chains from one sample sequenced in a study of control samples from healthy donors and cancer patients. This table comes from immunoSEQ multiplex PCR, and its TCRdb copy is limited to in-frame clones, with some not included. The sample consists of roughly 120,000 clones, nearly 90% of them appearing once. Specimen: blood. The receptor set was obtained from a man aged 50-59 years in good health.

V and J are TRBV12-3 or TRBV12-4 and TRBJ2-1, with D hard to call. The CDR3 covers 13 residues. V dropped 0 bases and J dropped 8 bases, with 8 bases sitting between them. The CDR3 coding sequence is TGTGCCAGCAGTTTAGCGCAAGGGTATGAGCAGTTCTTC. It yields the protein CASSLAQGYEQFF.

The DNA of the CDR3 is TGTGCCAGCAGCTTGGGGGGACTAGCGGGGGACAATGAGCAGTTCTTC. Protein: CASSLGGLAGDNEQFF. This chain joins TRBV5-4 and TRBJ2-1, with 14 bases fitting TRBD2. CDR3 length: 16 residues. Germline CDR1 SGHNT, CDR2 YYREEE (reference sequence). The trim removed 0 bases at V and 5 bases at J, leaving 1 base unmatched.

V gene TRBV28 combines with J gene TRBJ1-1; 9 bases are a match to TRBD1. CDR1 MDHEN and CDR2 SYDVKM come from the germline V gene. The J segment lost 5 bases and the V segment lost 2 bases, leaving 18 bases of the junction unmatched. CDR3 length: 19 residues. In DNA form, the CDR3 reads TGTGCCAGCAGTTTAGGCCGGGACAGGGTAGGGTGGGGGAATACTGAAGCTTTCTTT. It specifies CASSLGRDRVGWGNTEAFF.

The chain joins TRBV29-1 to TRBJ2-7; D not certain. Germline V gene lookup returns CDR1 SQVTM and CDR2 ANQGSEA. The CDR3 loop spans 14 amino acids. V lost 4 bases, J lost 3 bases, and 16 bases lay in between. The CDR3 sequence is CSVVSFGRDYEQYF. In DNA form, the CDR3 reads TGCAGCGTTGTATCGTTCGGGCGCGACTACGAGCAGTACTTC.

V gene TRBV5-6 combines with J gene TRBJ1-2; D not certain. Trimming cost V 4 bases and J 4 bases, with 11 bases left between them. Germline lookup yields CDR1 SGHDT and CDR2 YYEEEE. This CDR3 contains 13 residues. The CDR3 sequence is CASSPRPAYGYTF. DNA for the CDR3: TGTGCCAGCAGCCCACGACCCGCCTATGGCTACACCTTC.

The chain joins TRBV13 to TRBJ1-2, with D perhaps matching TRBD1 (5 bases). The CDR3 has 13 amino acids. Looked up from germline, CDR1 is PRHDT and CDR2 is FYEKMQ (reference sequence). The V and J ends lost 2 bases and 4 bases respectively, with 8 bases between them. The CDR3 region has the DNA TGTGCCAGCAGCTTACAGGGAGGCTATGGCTACACCTTC. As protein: CASSLQGGYGYTF.

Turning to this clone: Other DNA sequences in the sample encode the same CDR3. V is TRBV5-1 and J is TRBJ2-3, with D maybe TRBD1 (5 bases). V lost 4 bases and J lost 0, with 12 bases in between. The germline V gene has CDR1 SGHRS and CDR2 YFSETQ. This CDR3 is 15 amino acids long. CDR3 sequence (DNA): TGCGCCAGCAGCCCCGACAGTTCTAGCACAGATACGCAGTATTTT. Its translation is CASSPDSSSTDTQYF. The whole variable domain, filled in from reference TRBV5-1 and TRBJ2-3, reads KAGVTQTPRYLIKTRGQQVTLSCSPISGHRSVSWYQQTPGQGLQFLFEYFSETQRNKGNFPGRFSGRQFSNSRSEMNVSTLELGDSALYLCASSPDSSSTDTQYFGPGTRLTVL.

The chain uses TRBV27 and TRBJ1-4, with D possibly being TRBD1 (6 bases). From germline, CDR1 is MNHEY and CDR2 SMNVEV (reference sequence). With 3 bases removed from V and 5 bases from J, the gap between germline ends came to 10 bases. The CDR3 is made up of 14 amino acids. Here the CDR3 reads CASSFYTGNEKLFF. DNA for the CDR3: TGTGCCAGCAGTTTTTATACAGGGAATGAAAAACTGTTTTTT.

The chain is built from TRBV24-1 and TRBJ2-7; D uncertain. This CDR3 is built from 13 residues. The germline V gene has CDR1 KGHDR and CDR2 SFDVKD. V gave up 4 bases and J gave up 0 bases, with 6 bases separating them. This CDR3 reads CATSEGNSYEQYF. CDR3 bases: TGTGCCACCAGTGAAGGTAACTCCTACGAGCAGTACTTC.

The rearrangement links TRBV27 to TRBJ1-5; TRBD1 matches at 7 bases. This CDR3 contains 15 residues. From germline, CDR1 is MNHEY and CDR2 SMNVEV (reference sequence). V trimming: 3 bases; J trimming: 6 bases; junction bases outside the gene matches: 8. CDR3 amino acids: CASSFEGAVSQPQHF. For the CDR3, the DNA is TGTGCCAGCAGTTTTGAGGGGGCCGTCAGTCAGCCCCAGCATTTT.

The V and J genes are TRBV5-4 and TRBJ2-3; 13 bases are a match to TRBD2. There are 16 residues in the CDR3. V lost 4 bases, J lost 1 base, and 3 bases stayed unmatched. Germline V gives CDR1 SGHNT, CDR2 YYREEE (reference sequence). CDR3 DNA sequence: TGTGCCAGCAGCCCAACTAGCGGGGGGGGCACAGATACGCAGTATTTT. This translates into CASSPTSGGGTDTQYF.

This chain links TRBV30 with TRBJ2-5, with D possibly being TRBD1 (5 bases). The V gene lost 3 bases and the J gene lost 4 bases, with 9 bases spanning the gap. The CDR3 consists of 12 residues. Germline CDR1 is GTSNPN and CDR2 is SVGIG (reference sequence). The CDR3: CAWRDDRETQYF. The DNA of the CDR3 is TGTGCCTGGAGGGATGACAGAGAGACCCAGTACTTC.

The DNA of the CDR3 is TGTGCCAGCAGCAGGTCTAGCGGGGTTAAGACAGATACGCAGTATTTT. It specifies CASSRSSGVKTDTQYF. This chain uses TRBV7-2 with TRBJ2-3; 9 nucleotides agree with TRBD2. CDR1 is SGHTA and CDR2 is FQGNSA in the germline V gene. V gave up 5 bases and J gave up 3 bases; unmatched junction bases: 9. The CDR3 contains 16 residues.

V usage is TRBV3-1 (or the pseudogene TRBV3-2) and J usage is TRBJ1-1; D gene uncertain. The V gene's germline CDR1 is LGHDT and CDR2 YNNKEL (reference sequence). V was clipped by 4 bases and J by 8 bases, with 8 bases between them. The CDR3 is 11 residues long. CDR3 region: CASSLSGEAFF. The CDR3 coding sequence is TGTGCCAGCAGCCTAAGCGGGGAAGCTTTCTTT.

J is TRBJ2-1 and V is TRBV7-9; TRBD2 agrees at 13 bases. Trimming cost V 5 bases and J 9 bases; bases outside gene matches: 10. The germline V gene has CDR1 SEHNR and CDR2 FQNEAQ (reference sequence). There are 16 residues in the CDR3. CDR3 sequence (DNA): TGTGCCAGCAGCCGGACTAGCGGGGGTTATGCGGGTGAGCAGTTCTTC. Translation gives CASSRTSGGYAGEQFF.

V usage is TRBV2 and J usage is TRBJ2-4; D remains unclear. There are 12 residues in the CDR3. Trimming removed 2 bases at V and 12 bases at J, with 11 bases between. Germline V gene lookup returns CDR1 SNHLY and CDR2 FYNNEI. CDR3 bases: TGTGCCAGCAGTGAAACAGTCGAGGATCAGTACTTC. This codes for CASSETVEDQYF.

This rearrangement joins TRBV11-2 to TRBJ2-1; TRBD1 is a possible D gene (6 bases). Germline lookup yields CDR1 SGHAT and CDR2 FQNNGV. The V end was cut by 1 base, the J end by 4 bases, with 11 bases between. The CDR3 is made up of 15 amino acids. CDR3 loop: CASSLGTASYNEQFF. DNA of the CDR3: TGTGCCAGCAGCTTAGGGACAGCTTCTTACAATGAGCAGTTCTTC.

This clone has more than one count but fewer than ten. The DNA of the CDR3 is TGCGCCAGCAGATCTCACAGGGGCCTCTCGAACACCGGGGAGCTGTTTTTT. It is translated as CASRSHRGLSNTGELFF. V usage is TRBV5-1 and J usage is TRBJ2-2, with TRBD1 identical over 7 bases. This CDR3 has 17 residues. Germline values: CDR1 SGHRS, CDR2 YFSETQ. Germline trimming cut 5 bases from V and 0 bases from J; bases unmatched to any gene: 10.

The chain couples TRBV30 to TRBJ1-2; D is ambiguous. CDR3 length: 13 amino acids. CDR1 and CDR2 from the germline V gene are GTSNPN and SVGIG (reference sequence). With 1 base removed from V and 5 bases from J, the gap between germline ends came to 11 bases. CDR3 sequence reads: CAWSGQVGYGYTF. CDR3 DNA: TGTGCCTGGAGTGGGCAGGTGGGGTATGGCTACACCTTC.